This T cell receptor (beta chain) was identified during a study of blood T cells in healthy people across ages. CDR1 is MNHEY, CDR2 SMNVEV, per germline (reference sequence). The CDR3 length is 14 residues. The germline V and J ends were trimmed by 9 bases and 8 bases, with 19 bases remaining between them. PCR was performed a second time for roughly 7 to 12 cycles using a sample-barcoded 5' primer and a J-beta primer mix. CDR3-containing paired-end reads numbered at least 2.5 million in each sample. A single record per CDR3 protein comes from TCRdb applying MiXCR to the 5' RACE reads. This sample carries about 1.7 million distinct CDR3 sequences, 28% of them seen once, and the ten largest clones take about 7.7%. In the case of this clonotype: What it recognizes is unknown.

Study-level findings and limits: It was the long-lived donors that had more naive CD4+ cells and higher diversity than aged donors. Diversity estimated from one million T cells was considered an underestimate. Correlation between TCR beta diversity and naive T cell percentage was strong.

V and J are TRBV27 and TRBJ1-4; D possibly corresponds to TRBD1 (6 bases). Sample: blood. The clonotype originates from a woman in her twenties or thirties in good health. CDR3 bases: TGTGCCAGTCAACACCCAGGGGTGGGGGAAAAACTGTTTTTT. This encodes CASQHPGVGEKLFF.